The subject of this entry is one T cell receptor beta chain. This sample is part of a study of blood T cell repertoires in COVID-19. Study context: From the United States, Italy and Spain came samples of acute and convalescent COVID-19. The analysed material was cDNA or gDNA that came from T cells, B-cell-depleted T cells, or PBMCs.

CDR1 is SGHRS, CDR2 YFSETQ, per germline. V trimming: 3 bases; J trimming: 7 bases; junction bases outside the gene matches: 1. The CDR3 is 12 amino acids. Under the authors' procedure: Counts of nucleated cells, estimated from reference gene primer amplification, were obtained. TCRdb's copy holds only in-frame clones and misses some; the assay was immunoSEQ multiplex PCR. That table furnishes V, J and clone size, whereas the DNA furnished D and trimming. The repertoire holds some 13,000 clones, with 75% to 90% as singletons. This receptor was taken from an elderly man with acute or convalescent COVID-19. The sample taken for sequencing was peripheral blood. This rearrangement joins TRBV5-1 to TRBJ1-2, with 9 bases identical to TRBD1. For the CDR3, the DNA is TGCGCCAGCAGCTCGGGACAGGGTGGCTACACCTTC. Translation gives CASSSGQGGYTF.